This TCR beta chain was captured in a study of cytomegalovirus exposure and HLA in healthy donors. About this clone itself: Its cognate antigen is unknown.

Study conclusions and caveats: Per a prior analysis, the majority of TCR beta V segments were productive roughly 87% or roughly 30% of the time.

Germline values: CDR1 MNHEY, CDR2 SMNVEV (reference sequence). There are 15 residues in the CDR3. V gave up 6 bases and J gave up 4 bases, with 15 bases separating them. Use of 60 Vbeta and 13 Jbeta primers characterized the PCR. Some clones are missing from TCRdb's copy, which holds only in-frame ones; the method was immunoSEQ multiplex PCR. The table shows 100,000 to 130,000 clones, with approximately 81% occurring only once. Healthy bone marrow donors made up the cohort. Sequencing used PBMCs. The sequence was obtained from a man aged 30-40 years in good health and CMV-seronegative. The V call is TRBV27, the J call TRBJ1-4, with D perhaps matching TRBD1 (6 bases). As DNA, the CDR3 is TGTGCCAGCAGCCTCCTGACAGGAAGTAATGAAAAACTGTTTTTT. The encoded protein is CASSLLTGSNEKLFF.